Listed here is a single TCR beta chain. This receptor's antigen is unknown. No base quality information exists; no much larger clone differs at one position. The CDR3 regions of human TCRbeta chains were subjected to immunosequencing. As for the authors' bioinformatics: TCRs in the repertoires were compared against a reference library of SARS-CoV-2-specific TCRs that had been generated with the MIRA antigen-specificity platform. Breadth was defined as the fraction of unique TCRs that were SARS-CoV-2-associated, and depth was defined as the fraction of total T cells that were SARS-CoV-2-associated. Using the MIRA data, each spike-specific TCR was mapped to the spike region that the TCR reacts to and placed in a CD4 or CD8 class. Log10-transformed breadth and depth values were compared by one-way ANOVA with Sidak's multiple comparisons tests. TCRdb holds this immuneACCESS table with in-frame rearrangements only. Some clones are missing; in checked studies, unresolved V genes explain under half, and the rest has no known cause. D and trimming come from the DNA, and the V and J calls and clone size come from that table. The sample table lists 110,000 to 150,000 clones, more than 75% of them with a count of one. Jointly, the top ten make up about 1.9% of the sample.

The data were obtained in a study of T cell responses to AZD1222 COVID-19 vaccine (dated by TCRdb to the early 2020s). A note on the overall study: A total of about 250 trial participants underwent TCR sequencing, of whom 207 had received two doses of AZD1222 and 26 had received two doses of the MenACWY control vaccine. Enrollment into the trials was organized by age into subgroups of 18-55, 56-69 and 70-plus years, and those subgroups contained around 150, 28 and 57 TCR-sequenced participants, respectively. What the research found in general, with its limitations: No day 14 peak-response samples were available, so repertoires were characterized only after the peak T cell response. Most participants were white British and females outnumbered males, and the authors suggested that clonal diversity may have been underestimated. The whole spike protein was spanned by vaccine-associated CD4 TCRs, and dominant responses were seen in regions 160-218 and 743-854. Reportedly, almost half of the unique spike-specific TCRs recognized epitopes lying outside the regions that are mutated in the B.1.351 and B.1.1.7 variants. A significant rise in spike-specific TCR breadth and depth was observed after two AZD1222 doses relative to day 0 and relative to MenACWY recipients. Only a handful of AZD1222 recipients were SARS-CoV-2 seropositive at baseline, limiting conclusions about previously exposed vaccinees. The 56-69-year group was small, and its depth increase did not reach significance, likely because of low power.

The germline V end is reduced by 3 bases and the J end by 5 bases; junction bases left unmatched: 10. The germline V gene provides CDR1 SGDLS and CDR2 YYNGEE. The CDR3 runs 15 amino acids, cysteine and phenylalanine included. Kept here is only the CDR3 DNA, which spans 45 bases and is read in frame from base 1. The time point label on this specimen signifies: about 28 days (+/-7) after the second vaccine dose. AZD1222 recipients whose second dose came at about 4 weeks and those whose second dose came at about 12 weeks were combined into one group, since spike-specific TCR depth and breadth did not differ between the two schedules. Vaccinee samples were obtained from the UK trials COV001 and COV002, which included a single-blind randomized controlled phase 2/3 trial of AZD1222 (ChAdOx1 nCoV-19) in healthy adults. For TCRbeta chain sequencing, PBMC samples were collected from trial participants at day 0 and at day 28 after the second dose.

The starting material was peripheral blood, obtained 28 days after the second AZD1222 dose. Recombination connected TRBV9 to TRBJ1-2; 7 nucleotides in the junction match TRBD1. The origin of this receptor is an adult who received the AZD1222 COVID-19 vaccine. CDR3 protein: CASSAAAGGIYGYTF. The sequenced DNA: TGTGCCAGCAGCGCTGCTGCAGGGGGTATTTATGGCTACACCTTC.